This record covers a single T cell receptor (beta chain). Its antigen is currently not known. Base qualities are not at hand, and no much larger clone is one base apart. The data stem from a study of T cell repertoires in cytomegalovirus infection (dated by TCRdb to between 2018 and 2021). Looking at the study overall: Donor HLA type was relevant to the analysis, as public TCR beta signatures indicated carriage of CMV infection together with the matching HLA type. What the research found in general, with its limitations: The ex vivo response was dominated by HLA-C-restricted CMV-specific TCR beta clonotypes, which also provided the single most frequent clonotype in two of eight donors. In both this cohort and an independent cohort of 350 to 400 donors, the cumulative frequency of public TCR beta family members distinguished carriers of CMV infection plus the relevant HLA type.

Trimming takes 9 bases off V and 1 base off J; junction bases not matched to a gene: 5. The CDR3 sequence holds 14 residues, the cysteine and phenylalanine included. Here the CDR3 DNA is all that survives: 42 bases in frame from base 1. CDR1 and CDR2 are read off the germline V gene as MNHEY and SVGAGI. The instrument given in TCRdb is Illumina HiSeq 1500. In TCRdb, the public reads were trimmed at Q25 with fastp and aligned with MiXCR, with productive beta chains retained. All rows with the same CDR3 protein become a single entry with the most common DNA and genes. Here the sample has about 130,000 distinct CDR3 sequences; 20% to 30% occur a single time. The top ten hold roughly 33% of the sample.

This chain is built from TRBV6-5 and TRBJ2-5, and 10 junctional nucleotides match TRBD2. The sequence came from a human donor in good health (CMV status not recorded). Some clones in this sample may be carry-over from other donors' samples. The sample taken for sequencing was PBMCs, sequenced either directly or after in vitro stimulation (not recorded which). The CDR3 loop reads CASAAGGAQETQYF. Here is the DNA: TGTGCCAGTGCAGCGGGAGGGGCCCAAGAGACCCAGTACTTC.